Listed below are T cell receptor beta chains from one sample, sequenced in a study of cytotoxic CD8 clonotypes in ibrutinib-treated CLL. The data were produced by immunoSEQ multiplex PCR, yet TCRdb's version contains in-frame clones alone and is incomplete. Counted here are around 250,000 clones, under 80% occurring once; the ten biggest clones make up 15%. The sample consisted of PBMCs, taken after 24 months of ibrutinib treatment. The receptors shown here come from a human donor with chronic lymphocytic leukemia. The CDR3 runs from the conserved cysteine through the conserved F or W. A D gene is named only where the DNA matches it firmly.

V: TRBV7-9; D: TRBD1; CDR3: CASSLGQLSGANVLTF
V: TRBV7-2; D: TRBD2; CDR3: CASSWTSTSGSYSYEQYF
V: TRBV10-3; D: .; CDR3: CAISESAGAGTEAFF
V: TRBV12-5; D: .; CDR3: CASGLMNRSHSGNTIYF
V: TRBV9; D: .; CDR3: CASSERGWAETQYF
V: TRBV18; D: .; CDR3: CASSSDSYEQYF
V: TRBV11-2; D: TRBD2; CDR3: CASSPPGLALDTQYF
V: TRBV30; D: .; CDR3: CAWSYLVADTQYF
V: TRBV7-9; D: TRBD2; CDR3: CASSPLAGSSEQYF
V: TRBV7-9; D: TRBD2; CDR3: CASSLYSGDNEQFF
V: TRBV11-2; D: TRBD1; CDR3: CASARQGDSYEQYF
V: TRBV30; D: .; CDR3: CAWSVPTSYNEQFF
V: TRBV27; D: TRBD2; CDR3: CASSLPGLADYNEQFF
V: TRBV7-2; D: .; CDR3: CASSTRDTVYEQYF
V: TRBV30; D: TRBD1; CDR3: CAGFRDRGSETQYF
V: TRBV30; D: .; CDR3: CAWSVSEKLFF
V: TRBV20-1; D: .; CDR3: CSAIIYNEQFF
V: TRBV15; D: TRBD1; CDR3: CATSTRPGQGYTQYF
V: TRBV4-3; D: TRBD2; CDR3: CASSQEISSGGYNEQFF
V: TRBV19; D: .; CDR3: CASSPQGSEKLFF
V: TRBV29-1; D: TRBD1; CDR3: CSADRGGYEQYF
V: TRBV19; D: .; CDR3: CASSRPRLNYGYTF
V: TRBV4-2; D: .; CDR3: CASSQAGSGQETQYF
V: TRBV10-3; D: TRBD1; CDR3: CAIGPGGQGMNTEAFF
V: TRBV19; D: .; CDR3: CASTVDTGYGYTF
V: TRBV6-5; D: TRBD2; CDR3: CASRYSGRGVNEQFF
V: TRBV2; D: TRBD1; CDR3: CASSPRDRATGELFF
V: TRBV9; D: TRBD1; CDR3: CASSVDGRGLEQYF
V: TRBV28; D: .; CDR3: CASSYREASWETQYF
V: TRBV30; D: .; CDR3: CAWSVVSAQPQHF
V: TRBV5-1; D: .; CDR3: CASSREFGDTQYF
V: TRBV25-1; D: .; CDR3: CASSDVGGTDTQYF
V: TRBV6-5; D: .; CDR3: CASSRFTSGANVLTF
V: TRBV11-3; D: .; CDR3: CASSLRGPGEQFF
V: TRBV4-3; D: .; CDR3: CASSQGGSYEQYF
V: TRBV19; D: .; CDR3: CASSMFINSYNEQFF
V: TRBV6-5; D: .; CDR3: CASSLEGPRRDEQYF
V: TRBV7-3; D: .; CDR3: CASSLTEYSTDTQYF
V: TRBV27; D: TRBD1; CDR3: CASSPRDRGKQYF
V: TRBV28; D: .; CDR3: CASSQIYTQYF
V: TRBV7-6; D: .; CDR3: CASSLDARGYNEQFF
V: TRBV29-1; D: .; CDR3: CSVDGVGTDYGYTF
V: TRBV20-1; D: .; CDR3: CSAKNSYEQYF
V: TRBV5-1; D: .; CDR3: CASSLPKNTGELFF
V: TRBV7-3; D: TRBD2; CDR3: CASSLASGGSTDTQYF
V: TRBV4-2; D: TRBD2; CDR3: CASSQDFGGGGRSKETQYF
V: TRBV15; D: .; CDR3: CATSEQGVGNQPQHF
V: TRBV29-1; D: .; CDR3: CSAPRGSEQFF
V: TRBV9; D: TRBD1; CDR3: CASSVGGQGSYEQYF
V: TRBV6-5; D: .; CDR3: CASSYDGGEQYF
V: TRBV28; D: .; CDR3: CASSLRGFVVDEQYF
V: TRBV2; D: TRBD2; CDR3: CASKGLAPYNEQFF
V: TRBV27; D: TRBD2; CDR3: CASSLSRGRGNEQFF